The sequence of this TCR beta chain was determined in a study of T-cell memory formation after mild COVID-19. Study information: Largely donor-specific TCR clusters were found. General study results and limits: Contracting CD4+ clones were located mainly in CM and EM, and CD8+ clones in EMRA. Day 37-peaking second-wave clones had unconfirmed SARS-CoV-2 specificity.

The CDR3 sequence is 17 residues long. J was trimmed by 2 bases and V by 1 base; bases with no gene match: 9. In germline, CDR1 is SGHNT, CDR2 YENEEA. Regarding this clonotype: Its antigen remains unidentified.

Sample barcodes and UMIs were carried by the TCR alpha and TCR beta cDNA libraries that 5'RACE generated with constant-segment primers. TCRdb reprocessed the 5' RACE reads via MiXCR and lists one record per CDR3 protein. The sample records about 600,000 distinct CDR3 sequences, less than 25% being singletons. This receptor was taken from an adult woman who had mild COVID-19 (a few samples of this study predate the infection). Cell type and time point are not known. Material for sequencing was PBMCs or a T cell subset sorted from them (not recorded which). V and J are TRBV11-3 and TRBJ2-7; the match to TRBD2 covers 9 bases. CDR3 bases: TGTGCCAGCAGCTTAGGGGCCTTTGAGCGGGGGGCCTACGAGCAGTACTTC. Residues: CASSLGAFERGAYEQYF.